The text below deals with one T cell receptor beta chain. Its antigen remains unidentified. No base quality information exists; no much larger clone differs at one position. The sample belongs to a study of regulatory T cells in long-lasting Graves disease (dated by TCRdb to about 2021). Background on the whole study: In the newly diagnosed Graves' disease group, patients had been taking antithyroid drugs for less than 3 months. A total of roughly 35 samples underwent TCR sequencing, from about 13 patients with persistent Graves' disease and roughly 20 patients with newly diagnosed Graves' disease. Patients with persistent Graves' disease were compared with patients with newly diagnosed Graves' disease using TCR sequencing and RNA sequencing of peripheral blood. The study was conducted in China and was registered as a clinical trial.

Findings and caveats that apply to the study as a whole: More public clonotypes were shared among persistent patients (roughly 2,900) than among newly diagnosed patients (roughly 1,000). Only peripheral blood was studied, because thyroid tissue, the primary lesion, was inaccessible. TRBV28, TRBJ1-2 and TRBJ2-5 were preferentially used in persistent disease, while TRBV20-1 and TRBJ2-1 were favored in newly diagnosed disease. As a limitation, the authors acknowledged that the small sample size may reduce accuracy. Only the TCR beta chain was sequenced and analyzed. Compared with newly diagnosed patients, patients with persistent Graves' disease had lower TCR Shannon entropy and fewer highly expanded clones, which suggests clonal expansion.

This sample's time point label indicates: newly diagnosed GD, antithyroid drugs for less than 3 months. For both TCR sequencing and RNA sequencing, RNA was extracted from PBMCs using TRIzol. The diagnosis of Graves' disease was made according to American Thyroid Association guidelines. The patients came from an endocrinology department in Xi'an, China. Each patient gave about 8.1 milliliters of peripheral blood, collected in an EDTA anticoagulant tube. Ficoll Paque Plus density gradient separation was used to isolate PBMCs, and no further T cell sorting was performed. An Agilent 2100 Bioanalyzer and agarose gel were used to check RNA quality, and a NanoDrop 2000 was used to measure RNA concentration. Library method: multiplex PCR. The run used an Illumina HiSeq 4000. CDR3 regions were amplified by Arm-PCR with iRepertoire HTBI primers to construct TCR beta libraries. Before sequencing, the PCR products went through gel purification. In the authors' own workflow: A total of fewer than 80 TRBV and some 15 TRBJ segments were identified across samples and were used for gene usage analysis of CDR3 amino acid clonotypes. COPE and FqMerger were used to merge filtered high-quality paired reads into contigs. BLAST was used to align contigs to IMGT TRBV, TRBD and TRBJ reference genes, and CDR3 was defined according to IMGT. Highly expanded clones were defined as clonotypes with a frequency above 0.1%. Repertoire diversity was measured by Shannon entropy, and V-J evenness by the Gini coefficient. A clonotype found in more than one individual was treated as public. In-frame beta chains were kept once TCRdb had trimmed the public reads at Q25 with fastp and called clones with MiXCR. Identical CDR3 proteins give one entry, which carries the most common genes and DNA. These V and J calls rely on TCRdb rather than the paper's analysis. For this sample there are 420,000 or so distinct CDR3 sequences; around 15% appear just once. The ten largest clones take up roughly 23% of the sample.

Including the terminal cysteine and phenylalanine, the CDR3 comprises 16 residues. The only DNA kept is the CDR3, 48 bases in frame from the first base. Trimming takes 5 bases from V and 5 bases from J, and the germline ends sit 19 bases apart. CDR1 and CDR2 are drawn from the germline V gene (reference sequence): SEHNR, FQNEAQ. These data were likewise used in another study, on T cells in Graves' hyperthyroidism and ophthalmopathy. Drawing on the second study: Graves' hyperthyroidism was defined as stable when no progression to ophthalmopathy occurred over 18 months of follow-up. Hyperthyroidism patients were newly diagnosed, with disease duration under 2 months, and aged 18 to 65 years. Patients with uncontrolled infections, other autoimmune diseases, pregnancy or lactation were excluded. Diagnoses relied on clinical symptoms, serum thyroxine and TRAb, thyroid ultrasound and orbital computed tomography. The first round of RT-PCR for the TCR CDR3 was performed with the HTBI primer set and the Qiagen OneStep RT-PCR kit. Most expanded thyroid clonotypes (frequency above 0.001) were also detected in blood, suggesting blood repertoires may reflect thyroid immune responses. Ophthalmopathy was separated from stable hyperthyroidism by a 13 V-J signature model, with approximately 89% sensitivity and about 84% specificity obtained in cross-validation and 80%/75% obtained in testing. In validation, progression to ophthalmopathy was predicted by the model with almost 71% sensitivity and approximately 78% specificity, a median of roughly 6 months before onset. A discovery cohort of roughly 100 patients, roughly 45 with Graves' ophthalmopathy and over 55 with stable Graves' hyperthyroidism, was used to find distinguishing TCR V-J signatures. Prospective prediction of ophthalmopathy was tested in an independent validation cohort of fewer than 20 hyperthyroidism patients and 15 to 17 patients who later progressed to ophthalmopathy. The 100 or so discovery patients were randomly split 7:3 into training and test sets. In addition, the study compared T-cell repertoires in thyroid tissue and in blood from several Graves' hyperthyroidism patients. Following sampling, methimazole starting at 30 mg daily was given to hyperthyroidism patients, and high-dose intravenous methylprednisolone was given to ophthalmopathy patients. Libraries were constructed in a second round of multiplex PCR, after which size selection and purification were carried out. The libraries were sequenced on an Illumina HiSeq2000 using paired-end 100 bp reads. SOAPnuke was used to process the raw data, with reads discarded if the reads contained adapters or uncalled bases, had a mean Phred below 15, or lacked an exact constant-primer or identifier match. High-quality paired reads were merged with COPE v1.2.5, and unique nucleotide sequences were defined as clonotypes. MiTCR v1.1 was used to align clonotypes to the IMGT TRBV, TRBD and TRBJ reference segments. The analysis included only V-J combinations with a frequency above 0.0001, which together covered around 99% of the repertoires. A TCS score was defined as the ratio of F50 (clonal expansion) to E x V (chaos), with BLOSUM62-based TCRdist applied between CDR3 peptides within each V-J. Welch's t-statistics and random forest reduced 500 to 650 V-J features to roughly 13, which were used in a naive Bayes classifier (R e1071). Sample size was not statistically predetermined, and investigators were not blinded to group allocation. TCR Vbeta CDR3 sequencing of 130 to 150 peripheral blood samples (under 45 ophthalmopathy, 75 to 80 hyperthyroidism and around 17 progressor patients) is reported in the paper.

The rearrangement combines TRBV7-9 with TRBJ2-4; D gene: possibly TRBD1, on 6 matching bases. The clonotype originates from a woman younger than 35 with Graves disease. Donor details come from another sample of the same person, matched by shared clones. The source material was peripheral blood mononuclear cells (PBMCs), sampled at new diagnosis, from a patient treated with antithyroid drugs. In nucleotides, the sequence is TGTGCCAGCAGCAACCCCACCGTGGCAGGGGAAAACATTCAGTACTTC. The translation is CASSNPTVAGENIQYF.